This T cell receptor beta chain was observed in a study of CD8 T cells in Susac syndrome. TEMRA cells were FACS-enriched, unlike CD8+ and CD4+ T cells, which were negatively isolated. The ends were cut back, 3 bases at V and 10 bases at J, with 18 bases in the middle. Germline V gene sequence: CDR1 DFQATT, CDR2 SNEGSKA (reference sequence). CDR3 length equals 13 residues. An amount of RNA that ranged from roughly 0.45 to 1 ug was reverse transcribed with random hexamers. By means of immunoSEQ multiplex PCR, TCR beta CDR3 spanning 54 Vbeta and 13 Jbeta underwent amplification. MiXCR, applied by TCRdb to the immunoSEQ multiplex PCR reads, yields one record per CDR3 protein. The data show fewer than 150,000 distinct CDR3 sequences, roughly 94% seen once.

The sequencing sample was made of CD8+ T cells from PBMCs. This clonotype originated in a human donor with Susac syndrome. This sequence joins TRBV20-1 and TRBJ1-2; D gene ambiguous. The CDR3 nucleotides read TGCAGTGCTAGGGTCCCCGTCGGAGGGTACTACACCTTC. The encoded protein is CSARVPVGGYYTF.